This record looks at one T cell receptor (beta chain) sequence and its context. Germline CDR1 reads SGHRS; CDR2 reads YFSETQ. V was shortened by 8 bases and J by 3 bases, with 18 bases between the two germline ends. There are 14 residues in the CDR3. Profiling relied on immunoSEQ multiplex PCR, and the TCRdb table lists in-frame clones only, not all of them. Seen here are about 110,000 clones, 80% to 95% observed once, and the top ten hold more than 1.5%. This specimen comes from a study of T cell changes during pregnancy in multiple sclerosis. The sequences come from peripheral blood, collected in the third trimester of pregnancy. This TCR was sampled from a female donor with multiple sclerosis, enrolled in a pregnancy study. The chain is built from TRBV5-1 and TRBJ2-7, with a weak D call TRBD1 (7 bases). In DNA, the CDR3 is TGCGCCAGTAGCAGTAGCCAGGGGGGCTACGAGCAGTACTTC. Translation gives CASSSSQGGYEQYF. Variable domain in full (rest from reference TRBV5-1 and TRBJ2-7): KAGVTQTPRYLIKTRGQQVTLSCSPISGHRSVSWYQQTPGQGLQFLFEYFSETQRNKGNFPGRFSGRQFSNSRSEMNVSTLELGDSALYLCASSSSQGGYEQYFGPGTRLTVT.